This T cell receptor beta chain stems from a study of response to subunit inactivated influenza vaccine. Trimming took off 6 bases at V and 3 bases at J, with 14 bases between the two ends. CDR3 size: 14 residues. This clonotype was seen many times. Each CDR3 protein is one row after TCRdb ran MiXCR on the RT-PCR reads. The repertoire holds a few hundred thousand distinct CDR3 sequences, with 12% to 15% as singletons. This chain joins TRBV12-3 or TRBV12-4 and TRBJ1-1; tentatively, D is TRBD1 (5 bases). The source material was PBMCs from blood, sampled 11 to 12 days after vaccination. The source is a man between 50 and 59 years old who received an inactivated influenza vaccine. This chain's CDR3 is CASSPVGGDTEAFF. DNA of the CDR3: TGTGCCAGCAGCCCCGTGGGGGGTGACACTGAAGCTTTCTTT.